These 14 T cell receptor beta chains were all obtained from the same sample, sequenced in a study of regulatory T cells in long-lasting Graves disease (dated by TCRdb to about 2021). According to the study, the label for this sample's time point signals: newly diagnosed GD, antithyroid drugs for less than 3 months. For both TCR sequencing and RNA sequencing, RNA was extracted from PBMCs in TRIzol. Preparation of the library involved multiplex PCR. The sample was run on an Illumina HiSeq 4000. To build TCR beta libraries, CDR3 regions were amplified by Arm-PCR using iRepertoire HTBI primers. TCRdb cleaned the public reads at Q25 with fastp, built clones with MiXCR and kept in-frame beta chains. Rows with a matching CDR3 protein are joined into one entry that keeps the most common DNA and genes. The sample records fewer than 400,000 distinct CDR3 sequences, about a sixth of which are singletons. The top ten hold less than 45% of the sample.

The specimen comprised peripheral blood mononuclear cells (PBMCs), sampled at new diagnosis, from a patient treated with antithyroid drugs. These receptors were taken from a female donor with Graves disease.

This clonotype was found a few times. The chain joins TRBV4-2 to TRBJ2-7; either TRBD1 or TRBD2 may supply D (6 bases each). V lost 0 bases to trimming and J lost 2 bases, with 11 bases between them. This CDR3 has 15 residues. In germline, CDR1 is LGHNA, CDR2 YNFKEQ. The CDR3: CASSQEGGIPYEQYF. CDR3 coding DNA: TGTGCCAGCAGCCAAGAAGGGGGGATCCCCTACGAGCAGTACTTC.

This clonotype has at least ten counts. This rearrangement joins TRBV19 to TRBJ2-1, with D tentatively TRBD2 (6 bases). The CDR3 is 14 residues long. The germline V gene has CDR1 LNHDA and CDR2 SQIVND (reference sequence). Trimming stripped 7 bases from V and 2 bases from J, with 12 bases between. CDR3 loop: CASTLGGTYNEQFF. In nucleotides, the CDR3 is TGTGCCAGTACACTTGGCGGGACCTACAATGAGCAGTTCTTC.

In this sample, this clonotype turned up many times. The chain employs TRBV5-1 and TRBJ2-2; TRBD1 matches at 8 bases. V lost 0 bases to trimming and J lost 4 bases; unmatched junction nucleotides: 8. CDR1 and CDR2 from the germline V gene are SGHRS and YFSETQ. The length of the CDR3 is 17 residues. CDR3 nucleotides: TGCGCCAGCAGCTTGGAACCGCAGGGGGCTGGCACCGGGGAGCTGTTTTTT. It encodes CASSLEPQGAGTGELFF.

The chain joins TRBV30 to TRBJ2-5; D perhaps matches TRBD2 (6 bases). CDR3 length: 13 residues. Between the trimmed V and J ends, which lost 4 bases and 2 bases, there was a span of 11 bases. Germline V CDR1 and CDR2: GTSNPN, SVGIG (reference sequence). The CDR3 protein is CAWTPGLQETQYF. The DNA of the CDR3 is TGTGCCTGGACCCCGGGACTTCAAGAGACCCAGTACTTC. Full variable domain (missing parts from reference TRBV30 and TRBJ2-5): SQTIHQWPATLVQPVGSPLSLECTVEGTSNPNLYWYRQAAGRGLQLLFYSVGIGQISSEVPQNLSASRPQDRQFILSSKKLLLSDSGFYLCAWTPGLQETQYFGPGTRLLVL.

This clonotype was recorded at least ten times. The CDR3 bases are TGTGCCAGCAGCGTCGGACTAGCGGGAGGCGGGTACGAGCAGTACTTC. It translates to CASSVGLAGGGYEQYF. The gene calls are TRBV9 and TRBJ2-7, with 14 bases fitting TRBD2. Germline V CDR1 and CDR2: SGDLS, YYNGEE. The CDR3 covers 16 residues. Germline trimming cut 2 bases from V and 4 bases from J; bases unmatched to any gene: 5. Together with reference TRBV9 and TRBJ2-7, the CDR3 gives the full variable domain: DSGVTQTPKHLITATGQRVTLRCSPRSGDLSVYWYQQSLDQGLQFLIQYYNGEERAKGNILERFSAQQFPDLHSELNLSSLELGDSALYFCASSVGLAGGGYEQYFGPGTRLTVT.

This clonotype was counted ten times or more. The CDR3 bases are TGTGCCAGCAGCTTAGAGAAAGGGTTGAGTTTTATCTATGGCTACACCTTC. It is translated as CASSLEKGLSFIYGYTF. The genes are TRBV7-8 and TRBJ1-2; D is uncertain. Germline V gene sequence: CDR1 SGHVS, CDR2 FQNEAQ. The V gene lost 1 base and the J gene lost 4 bases, with 19 bases spanning the gap. This CDR3 comprises 17 residues.

The rearrangement links TRBV30 to TRBJ1-3; D perhaps matches TRBD1 (5 bases). The CDR3 length is 15 residues. Looked up from germline, CDR1 is GTSNPN and CDR2 is SVGIG (reference sequence). Trimming cost V 5 bases and J 0 bases, with 14 bases left between them. CDR3 in amino acids: CAWSLVGGSGNTIYF. The CDR3 DNA sequence: TGTGCCTGGTCCCTGGTGGGGGGCTCTGGAAACACCATATATTTT.

This clonotype was recorded a few times. This chain links TRBV13 with TRBJ2-1; D is unclear. Trimming pared 8 bases from V and 9 bases from J, leaving 11 bases between. The CDR3 spans 11 residues. Germline CDR1 reads PRHDT; CDR2 reads FYEKMQ (reference sequence). CDR3 in amino acids: CASPGTGEQFF. CDR3 bases: TGTGCCAGCCCCGGAACCGGTGAGCAGTTCTTC.

The chain combines TRBV12-3 or TRBV12-4 with TRBJ1-1; perhaps TRBD1 as D (6 bases). V was cut by 7 bases and J by 8 bases, with 23 bases left in between. The length of the CDR3 is 15 residues. CDR3 region: CASIPPTGLPTEAFF. The CDR3 region has the DNA TGTGCCAGCATCCCTCCGACAGGCCTCCCGACGGAAGCTTTCTTT.

As regards this clonotype: A much more abundant neighbour one base away suggests this may be a read error. The rearrangement uses TRBV6-1 and TRBJ2-3, with 7 bases aligning to TRBD2. Germline CDR1 MNHNS, CDR2 SASEGT. The CDR3 length is 14 residues. DNA of the CDR3: TGTCCCAGCAGCTGGAGCGGGAACTCAGATACGCAGTATTTT. Protein: CPSSWSGNSDTQYF.

This clonotype showed up just a few times. The J gene is TRBJ2-1, the V gene TRBV7-2; tentatively, D is TRBD1 or TRBD2 (6 bases each). This CDR3 is built from 16 residues. The V gene's germline CDR1 is SGHTA and CDR2 FQGNSA. V lost 3 bases, J lost 2 bases, and 14 bases lay in between. CDR3 loop: CASSFRGTPTYNEQFF. The CDR3 DNA reads as TGTGCCAGCAGCTTCCGCGGGACACCTACCTACAATGAGCAGTTCTTC. Full variable domain (remainder filled in from reference TRBV7-2 and TRBJ2-1): GAGVSQSPSNKVTEKGKDVELRCDPISGHTALYWYRQSLGQGLEFLIYFQGNSAPDKSGLPSDRFSAERTGGSVSTLTIQRTQQEDSAVYLCASSFRGTPTYNEQFFGPGTRLTVL.

About this clonotype itself: A read error likely explains this, since a far larger clone differs by one base. This chain joins TRBV27 and TRBJ2-5, with D tentatively TRBD2 (6 bases). The ends were cut back, 6 bases at V and 7 bases at J, with 18 bases in the middle. This CDR3 spans 14 amino acids. Germline CDR1 is MNHEY and CDR2 is SMNVEV (reference sequence). For the CDR3, the DNA is TGTGCCAGCAGCCCCCCGCGGGGTCGTGTGACCCAGTACTTC. Amino acids: CASSPPRGRVTQYF.

The CDR3 loop is CASSPRATGVGTDTQYF. Here the CDR3 DNA reads TGTGCCAGCTCCCCCAGAGCGACAGGGGTGGGGACAGATACGCAGTATTTT. The rearrangement uses TRBV18 and TRBJ2-3; TRBD1 aligns across 8 bases. CDR1 KGHSH and CDR2 LQKENI come from the germline V gene. The CDR3 is made up of 17 amino acids. V was clipped by 6 bases and J by 3 bases; unmatched bases: 14. Full variable domain (remainder filled in from reference TRBV18 and TRBJ2-3): NAGVMQNPRHLVRRRGQEARLRCSPMKGHSHVYWYRQLPEEGLKFMVYLQKENIIDESGMPKERFSAEFPKEGPSILRIQQVVRGDSAAYFCASSPRATGVGTDTQYFGPGTRLTVL.

V usage is TRBV28 and J usage is TRBJ2-1; TRBD2 is a possible D gene (6 bases). V lost 4 bases, J lost 3 bases, and 19 bases lay in between. The CDR3 runs to 17 residues. CDR1 and CDR2 from the germline V gene are MDHEN and SYDVKM. CDR3 amino acids: CASSYRVEGKNYNEQFF. The CDR3 region has the DNA TGTGCCAGCAGTTACCGGGTGGAGGGTAAGAACTACAATGAGCAGTTCTTC.